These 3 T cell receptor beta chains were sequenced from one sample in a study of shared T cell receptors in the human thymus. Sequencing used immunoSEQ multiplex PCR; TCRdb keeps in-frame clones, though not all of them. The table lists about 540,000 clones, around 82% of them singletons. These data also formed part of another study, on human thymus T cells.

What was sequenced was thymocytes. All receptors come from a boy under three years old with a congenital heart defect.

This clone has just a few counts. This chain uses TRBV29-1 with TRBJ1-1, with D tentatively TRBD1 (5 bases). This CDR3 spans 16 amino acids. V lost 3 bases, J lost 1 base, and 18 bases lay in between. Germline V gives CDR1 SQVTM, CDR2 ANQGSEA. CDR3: CSVECWTPKRNTEAFF. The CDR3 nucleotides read TGCAGCGTTGAGTGTTGGACACCTAAGAGGAACACTGAAGCTTTCTTT. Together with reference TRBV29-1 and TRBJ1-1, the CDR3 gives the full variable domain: SAVISQKPSRDICQRGTSLTIQCQVDSQVTMMFWYRQQPGQSLTLIATANQGSEATYESGFVIDKFPISRPNLTFSTLTVSNMSPEDSSIYLCSVECWTPKRNTEAFFGQGTRLTVV.

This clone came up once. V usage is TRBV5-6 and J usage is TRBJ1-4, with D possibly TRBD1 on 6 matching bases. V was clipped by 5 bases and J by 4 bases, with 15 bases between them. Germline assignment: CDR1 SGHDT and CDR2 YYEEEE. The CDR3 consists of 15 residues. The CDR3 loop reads CASSRVGGDNEKLFF. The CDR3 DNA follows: TGTGCCAGCAGTCGAGTAGGGGGAGATAATGAAAAACTGTTTTTT. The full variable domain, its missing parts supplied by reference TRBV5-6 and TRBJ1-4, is DAGVTQSPTHLIKTRGQQVTLRCSPKSGHDTVSWYQQALGQGPQFIFQYYEEEERQRGNFPDRFSGHQFPNYSSELNVNALLLGDSALYLCASSRVGGDNEKLFFGSGTQLSVL.

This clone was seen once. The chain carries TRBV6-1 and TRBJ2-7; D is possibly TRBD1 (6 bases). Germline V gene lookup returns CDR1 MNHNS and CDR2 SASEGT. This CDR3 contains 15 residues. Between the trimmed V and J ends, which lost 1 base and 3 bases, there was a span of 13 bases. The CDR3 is CASSEETGEDYEQYF. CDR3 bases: TGTGCCAGCAGTGAAGAGACAGGCGAAGACTACGAGCAGTACTTC.